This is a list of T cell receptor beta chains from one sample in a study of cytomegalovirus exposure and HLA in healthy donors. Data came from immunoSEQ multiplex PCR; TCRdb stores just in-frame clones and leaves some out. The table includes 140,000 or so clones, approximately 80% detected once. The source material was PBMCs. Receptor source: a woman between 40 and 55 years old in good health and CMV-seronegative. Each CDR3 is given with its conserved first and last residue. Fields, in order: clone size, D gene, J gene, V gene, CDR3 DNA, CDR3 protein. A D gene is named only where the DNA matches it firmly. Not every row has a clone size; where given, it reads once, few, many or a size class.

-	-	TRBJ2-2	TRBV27	TGTGCCAGCAGTTGGGGACAGAACACCGGGGAGCTGTTTTTT	CASSWGQNTGELFF
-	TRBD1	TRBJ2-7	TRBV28	TGTGCCAGCAGTTTCTCAGGGGGCTCCTACGAGCAGTACTTC	CASSFSGGSYEQYF
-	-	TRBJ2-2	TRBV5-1	TGCGCCAGCAGCTTGGCGGGCGGGAAGGTTACCGGGGAGCTGTTTTTT	CASSLAGGKVTGELFF
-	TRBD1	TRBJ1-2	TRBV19	TGTGCCAGTAGTGTCCATGGACAGGGTGGCTACACCTTC	CASSVHGQGGYTF
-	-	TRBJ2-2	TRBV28	TGTGCCAGCAGTGGCCAACAGCCGACGAATACCCCCGGGGAGCTGTTTTTT	CASSGQQPTNTPGELFF
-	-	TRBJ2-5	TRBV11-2	TGTGCCAGCAGCTTTGGACTCCGGTCGGAGACCCAGTACTTC	CASSFGLRSETQYF
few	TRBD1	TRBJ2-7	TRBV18	TGTGCCAGCTCACAGGACAGGGTGAGATACGAGCAGTACTTC	CASSQDRVRYEQYF
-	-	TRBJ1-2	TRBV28	TGTGCCAGCAGTTTGGGGGCAGGGTTCTATGGCTACACCTTC	CASSLGAGFYGYTF
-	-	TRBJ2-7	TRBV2	TGTGCCAGCAGTCCCCCGGCAGGGGTCGAGCAGTACTTC	CASSPPAGVEQYF
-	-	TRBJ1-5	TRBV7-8	TGTGCCAGCAGCTTAGTGGGGGGAAGCAATCAGCCCCAGCATTTT	CASSLVGGSNQPQHF
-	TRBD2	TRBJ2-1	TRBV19	TGTGCCAGTAGGACGGGGCTAGCGGGAGTCGATGAGCAGTTCTTC	CASRTGLAGVDEQFF
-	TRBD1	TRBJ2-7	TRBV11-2	TGTGCCAGCAGCTGGGACAGCCAATACGAGCAGTACTTC	CASSWDSQYEQYF
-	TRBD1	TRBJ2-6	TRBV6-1	TGTGCCAACGGACAGGGAAGCTCTGGGGCCAACGTCCTGACTTTC	CANGQGSSGANVLTF
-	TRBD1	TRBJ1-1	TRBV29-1	TGCAGCGTGGGTCGGGACAGGATCACTGAAGCTTTCTTT	CSVGRDRITEAFF
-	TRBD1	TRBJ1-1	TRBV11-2	TGTGCCAGCAGCCCCCGGACAGGGATGAACACTGAAGCTTTCTTT	CASSPRTGMNTEAFF
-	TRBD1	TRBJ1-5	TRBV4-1	TGCGCCAGCAGCCTCATGACAGGGGTGGATGGTCAGCCCCAGCATTTT	CASSLMTGVDGQPQHF
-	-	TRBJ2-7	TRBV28	TGTGCCAGCAGCACTACAGGGGGGGAGAGCGAGCAGTACTTC	CASSTTGGESEQYF
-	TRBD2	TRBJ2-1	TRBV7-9	TGTGCCAGCAGCTCAAGAACTAGCGACTCCTACAATGAGCAGTTCTTC	CASSSRTSDSYNEQFF
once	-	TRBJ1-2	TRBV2	TGTGCCAGCAGCAAAGCCGGGGACTTTAACTATGGCTACACCTTC	CASSKAGDFNYGYTF
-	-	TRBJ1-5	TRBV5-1	TGCGCCAGCAGCTCTGACGGAGAATATCAGCCCCAGCATTTT	CASSSDGEYQPQHF
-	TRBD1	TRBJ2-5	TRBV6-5	TGTGCCAGCAGTTACTCGGGCAGGGGGCGTTGGGAGCAGTACTTC	CASSYSGRGRWEQYF
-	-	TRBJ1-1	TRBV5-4	TGTGCCAGCAGCTTGGGTGCAGGGCGACGTGCCGCTGAAGCTTTCTTT	CASSLGAGRRAAEAFF
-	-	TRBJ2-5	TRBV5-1	TGCGCCAGCAGTCCTGGCGGGCAAGAGACCCAGTACTTC	CASSPGGQETQYF
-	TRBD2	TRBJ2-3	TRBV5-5	TGTGCCAGCAGCTTTAGCGGGAGGGCCGGAGATACGCAGTATTTT	CASSFSGRAGDTQYF
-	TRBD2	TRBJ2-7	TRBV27	TGTGCCAGCAGTTTCGCTAGCGGGAGATACGAGCAGTACTTC	CASSFASGRYEQYF
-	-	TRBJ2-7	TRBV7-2	TGTGCCAGCAGCTTACAGGGTCCGCAGTACTTC	CASSLQGPQYF
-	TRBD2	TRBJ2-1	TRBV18	TGTGCCAGCTCACGGGGGGGACTAGACTACAATGAGCAGTTCTTC	CASSRGGLDYNEQFF
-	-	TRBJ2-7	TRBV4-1	TGCGCCAGCAGCCAAGAGGACAGCCCACCCTACGAGCAGTACTTC	CASSQEDSPPYEQYF
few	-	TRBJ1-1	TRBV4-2	TGTGCCAGCAGCCAAGATTTTGCAGGGGCCACTGAAGCTTTCTTT	CASSQDFAGATEAFF
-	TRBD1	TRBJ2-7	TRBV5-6	TGTGCCAGCAGCCCAGCGACAGGGGGCCCCTACGAGCAGTACTTC	CASSPATGGPYEQYF
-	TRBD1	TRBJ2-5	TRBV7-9	TGTGCCAGCAGCTTATACGGGACAGGGGGCTTAGAGACCCAGTACTTC	CASSLYGTGGLETQYF
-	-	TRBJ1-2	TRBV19	TGTGCCAGTAGTATTCTGGCGACAGTAGAATATGGCTACACCTTC	CASSILATVEYGYTF
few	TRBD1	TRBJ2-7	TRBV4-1	TGCGCCAGCAGCCGGGGGCCACGGGACAGGGGCTACGAGCAGTACTTC	CASSRGPRDRGYEQYF
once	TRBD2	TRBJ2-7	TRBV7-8	TGTGCCAGCAGCCAACAGGGCGGGAGGCATTCCTACGAGCAGTACTTC	CASSQQGGRHSYEQYF
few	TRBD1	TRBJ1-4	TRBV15	TGTGCCACCAGCAGAGATCCCGGGGGGACAGGGGGAGAAAAACTGTTTTTT	CATSRDPGGTGGEKLFF
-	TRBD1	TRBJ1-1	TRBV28	TGTGCCAGCAGTTTAGGGACAGGGAACACTGAAGCTTTCTTT	CASSLGTGNTEAFF
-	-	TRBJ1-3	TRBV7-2	TGTGCCAGCAGCTTCCTGAGGTCTGGAAACACCATATATTTT	CASSFLRSGNTIYF